This TCR beta chain was recovered during a study of brain T cells in children with intractable seizures. Repertoires were generated with immunoSEQ multiplex PCR, while TCRdb's copy carries only in-frame clones and drops some. This sample has under 400,000 clones, with about 93% found just once. Of note for this clone: Its antigen is undetermined.

Overall study results and limits: Pre- and post-surgery blood differed in depth, so pre-surgery absences may be undersampling. HCMV serostatus was not known, and viral specificity came from CDR3 similarity only.

V dropped 5 bases and J dropped 1 base, with 15 bases sitting between them. The CDR3 totals 16 residues. Germline CDR1 and CDR2: SNHLY and FYNNEI. Time point meaning: blood from clinic visit 5 months post-surgery; TSC patient then seizure free. Only cases whose brain tissue showed the highest T cell transcript signatures were sequenced. Material: peripheral blood, obtained 4 to 5 months after surgery. The chain has TRBV2 and TRBJ1-3; the D gene is possibly TRBD1 (6 bases). The receptor was derived from a boy less than two years old with tuberous sclerosis and intractable seizures. In DNA form, the CDR3 reads TGTGCCAGCAGTTTTGCACAGGGATCATCTGGAAACACCATATATTTT. Translation: CASSFAQGSSGNTIYF.